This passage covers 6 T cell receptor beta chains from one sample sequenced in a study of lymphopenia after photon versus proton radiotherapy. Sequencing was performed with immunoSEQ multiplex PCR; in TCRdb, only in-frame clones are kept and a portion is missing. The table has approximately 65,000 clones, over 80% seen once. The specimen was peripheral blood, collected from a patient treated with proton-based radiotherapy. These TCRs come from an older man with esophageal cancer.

The CDR3: CASSLEGTLRWTEAFF. CDR3 bases: TGTGCCAGCAGCTTAGAGGGTACTCTGAGATGGACTGAAGCTTTCTTT. The chain joins TRBV7-6 to TRBJ1-1; D is unresolved. This CDR3 is 16 amino acids long. CDR1 is SGHVS, CDR2 FNYEAQ, per germline. V lost 1 base, J lost 5 bases, and 17 bases lay in between.

The CDR3 reads CASSYGPGIANVLTF. The DNA for the CDR3 is TGTGCCAGCAGCTACGGCCCAGGAATCGCCAACGTCCTGACTTTC. The V and J genes are TRBV5-6 and TRBJ2-6, with unresolved D. CDR1 and CDR2 from the germline V gene are SGHDT and YYEEEE. V shed 3 bases and J shed 7 bases, with 14 bases lying between them. The CDR3 extends over 15 amino acids.

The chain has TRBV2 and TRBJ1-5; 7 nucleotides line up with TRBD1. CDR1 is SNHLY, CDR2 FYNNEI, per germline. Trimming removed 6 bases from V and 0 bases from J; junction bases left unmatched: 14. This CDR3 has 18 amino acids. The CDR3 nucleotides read TGTGCCAGCAGCTTTAGACAGGGAGGGCTTTATAGCAATCAGCCCCAGCATTTT. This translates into CASSFRQGGLYSNQPQHF. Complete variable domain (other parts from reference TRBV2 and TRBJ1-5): EPEVTQTPSHQVTQMGQEVILRCVPISNHLYFYWYRQILGQKVEFLVSFYNNEISEKSEIFDDQFSVERPDGSNFTLKIRSTKLEDSAMYFCASSFRQGGLYSNQPQHFGDGTRLSIL.

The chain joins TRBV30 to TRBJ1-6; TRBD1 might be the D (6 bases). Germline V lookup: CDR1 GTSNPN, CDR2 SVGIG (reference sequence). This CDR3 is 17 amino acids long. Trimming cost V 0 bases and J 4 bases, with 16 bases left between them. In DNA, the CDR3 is TGTGCCTGGAGTGTACGCGGGGGGCTAGTGTATAATTCACCCCTCCACTTT. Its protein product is CAWSVRGGLVYNSPLHF.

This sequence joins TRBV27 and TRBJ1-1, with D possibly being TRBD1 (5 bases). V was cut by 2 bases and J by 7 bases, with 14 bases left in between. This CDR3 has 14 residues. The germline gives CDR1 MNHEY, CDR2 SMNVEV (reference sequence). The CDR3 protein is CASSLRVQGGEAFF. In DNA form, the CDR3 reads TGTGCCAGCAGTTTAAGAGTCCAGGGAGGTGAAGCTTTCTTT.

Here the CDR3 reads CASSANLGTEAFF. The CDR3 nucleotides read TGTGCCAGTAGTGCTAACCTGGGAACTGAAGCTTTCTTT. The chain has TRBV19 and TRBJ1-1; the D is unclear. This CDR3 region has 13 residues. Germline CDR1 and CDR2: LNHDA and SQIVND (reference sequence). Between the trimmed V and J ends, which lost 5 bases and 5 bases, there was a span of 12 bases.